This T cell receptor (beta chain) was identified during a study of T cell responses to AZD1222 COVID-19 vaccine. Whole-study findings and limits: Repertoire collection took place solely once the T cell response had peaked.

A remark on this clone: Its antigen is not known.

Here immunoSEQ multiplex PCR was the method, and the copy in TCRdb shows in-frame clones only, minus some. The sample has roughly 190,000 clones; approximately 90% are singletons. This CDR3 has 15 amino acids. Germline V CDR1 and CDR2: MNHEY, SVGAGI. Trimming pared 7 bases from V and 0 bases from J, leaving 12 bases between. The specimen comprised peripheral blood, sampled on day 0 of AZD1222 vaccination. The TCR sequence derives from an adult in good health. V gene TRBV6-5 combines with J gene TRBJ2-2; no reliable D call. CDR3 in amino acids: CASKWKAANTGELFF. The CDR3 region has the DNA TGTGCCAGCAAGTGGAAGGCCGCGAACACCGGGGAGCTGTTTTTT.